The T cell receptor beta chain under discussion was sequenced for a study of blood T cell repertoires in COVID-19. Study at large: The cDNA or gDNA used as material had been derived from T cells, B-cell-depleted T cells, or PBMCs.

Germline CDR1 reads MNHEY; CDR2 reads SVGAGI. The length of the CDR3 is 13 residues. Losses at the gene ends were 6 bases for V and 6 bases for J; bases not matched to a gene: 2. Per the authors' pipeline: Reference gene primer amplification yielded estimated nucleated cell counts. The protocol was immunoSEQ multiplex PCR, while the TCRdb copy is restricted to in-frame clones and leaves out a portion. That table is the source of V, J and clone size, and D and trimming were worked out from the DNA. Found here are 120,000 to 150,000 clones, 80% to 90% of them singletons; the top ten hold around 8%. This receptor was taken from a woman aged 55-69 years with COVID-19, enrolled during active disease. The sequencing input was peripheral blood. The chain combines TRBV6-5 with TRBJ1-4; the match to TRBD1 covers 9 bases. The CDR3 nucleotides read TGTGCCAGCAGATGGACAGGGGATGAAAAACTGTTTTTT. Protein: CASRWTGDEKLFF.